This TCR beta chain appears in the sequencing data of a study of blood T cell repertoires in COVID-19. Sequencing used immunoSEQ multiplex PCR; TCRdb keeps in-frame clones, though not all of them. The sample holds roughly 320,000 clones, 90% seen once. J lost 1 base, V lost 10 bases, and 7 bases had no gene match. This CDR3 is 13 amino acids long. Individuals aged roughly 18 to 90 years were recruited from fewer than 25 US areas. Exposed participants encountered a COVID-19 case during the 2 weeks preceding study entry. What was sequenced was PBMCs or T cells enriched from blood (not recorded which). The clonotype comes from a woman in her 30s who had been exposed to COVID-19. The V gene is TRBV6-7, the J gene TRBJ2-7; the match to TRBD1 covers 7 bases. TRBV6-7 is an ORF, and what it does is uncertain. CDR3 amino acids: CANDGQASYEQYF. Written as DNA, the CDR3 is TGTGCCAACGACGGACAGGCATCCTACGAGCAGTACTTC.